This T cell receptor beta chain was retrieved from a study of neoadjuvant nivolumab and ipilimumab in lung cancer. Germline V gene lookup returns CDR1 MGHRA and CDR2 YSYEKL. Germline trimming cut 4 bases from V and 6 bases from J; bases unmatched to any gene: 6. The CDR3 has 15 amino acids. Points from the study as a whole: Only a small number of samples underwent TCR sequencing. From pretherapy to surgery, tumor richness and clonality rose with dual therapy.

A note on this clone: Its antigen is not identified.

This table comes from immunoSEQ multiplex PCR, and its TCRdb copy is limited to in-frame clones, with some not included. There are 30,000 or so clones in the sample; under 85% occur only once, and 5.1% lies in the top ten. The sequences come from tumor tissue, collected after neoadjuvant nivolumab, alone or with ipilimumab, at or shortly before surgery. The chain is built from TRBV4-1 and TRBJ2-1; 10 positions match TRBD2. The receptor comes from an adult with non-small cell lung cancer. CDR3 sequence reads: CASSRIAGGVNEQFF. The DNA of the CDR3 is TGCGCCAGCAGCCGTATAGCGGGGGGAGTCAATGAGCAGTTCTTC.